This T cell receptor (beta chain) was identified in a study of CD8+CD57+ T cells in acquired aplastic anemia. Using genomic DNA as the template, TCR beta VDJ and CDR3 profiling was carried out. TCRdb re-called the reads with MiXCR, one entry per CDR3 protein. This table has around 130,000 distinct CDR3 sequences, under 60% appearing once. CDR3 size: 13 residues. V lost 4 bases, J lost 5 bases, and 12 bases lay in between. CDR1 is LNHDA and CDR2 is SQIVND in the germline V gene (reference sequence). Study-wide findings and caveats: Patients and controls had CD8+ Simpson's diversity values that were not significantly distinct.

In regard to this clonotype: Its antigen is not identified.

All sequencing subjects had displayed CD8+CD57+ cell expansion on flow cytometry. Patients were treatment-naive when blood was sampled. This clonotype was sampled from a human donor with aplastic anemia. The V and J genes are TRBV19 and TRBJ2-7, with no clear D. The sample comprised sorted CD4+, CD8+, or CD8+CD57+ T cells (not recorded which) from PBMCs. The CDR3 region is CASSKDGYDEQYF. The DNA of the CDR3 is TGTGCCAGTAGTAAGGACGGGTACGACGAGCAGTACTTC.